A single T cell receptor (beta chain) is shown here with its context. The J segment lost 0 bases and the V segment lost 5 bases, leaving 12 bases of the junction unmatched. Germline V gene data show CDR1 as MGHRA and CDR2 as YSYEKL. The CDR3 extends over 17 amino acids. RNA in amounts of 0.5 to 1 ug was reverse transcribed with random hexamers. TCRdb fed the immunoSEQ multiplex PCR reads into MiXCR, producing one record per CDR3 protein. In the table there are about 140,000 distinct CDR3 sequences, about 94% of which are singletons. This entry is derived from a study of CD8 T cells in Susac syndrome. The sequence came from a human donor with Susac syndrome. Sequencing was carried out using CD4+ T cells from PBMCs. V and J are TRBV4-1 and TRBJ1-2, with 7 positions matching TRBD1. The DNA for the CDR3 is TGCGCCAGCAGCTCCTGGACAGGCGCCTCAGCTAACTATGGCTACACCTTC. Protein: CASSSWTGASANYGYTF.